The next 26 T cell receptor beta chains were all read from a single sample in a study of blood T cell repertoires in COVID-19 (dated by TCRdb to 2020 to 2022). The library was obtained by the immunoSEQ multiplex PCR assay. TCRdb holds this immuneACCESS table with in-frame rearrangements only. Some clones are missing; in checked studies, unresolved V genes explain under half, and the rest has no known cause. Recorded for this sample are about 99,000 clones; roughly nine tenths of them occurred a single time. Approximately 17% of the sample rests with the top ten. What was sequenced was peripheral blood. The receptor set was obtained from a woman of 80 years or more in a cohort sampled during active COVID-19.

The V and J genes are TRBV5-5 and TRBJ2-7; TRBD1 matches 10 bases. CDR1 and CDR2 from the germline V gene are SGHKS and YYEKEE (reference sequence). J gave up 0 bases and V 4 bases, and 7 bases lay outside the gene matches. This CDR3 comprises 16 residues. In DNA, the CDR3 is TGTGCCAGCAGCCGCGGACAGGGGGTTTCCTCCTACGAGCAGTACTTC. It encodes CASSRGQGVSSYEQYF. The full variable domain, its missing parts supplied by reference TRBV5-5 and TRBJ2-7, is DAGVTQSPTHLIKTRGQQVTLRCSPISGHKSVSWYQQVLGQGPQFIFQYYEKEERGRGNFPDRFSARQFPNYSSELNVNALLLGDSALYLCASSRGQGVSSYEQYFGPGTRLTVT.

J is TRBJ2-3 and V is TRBV14, with D possibly TRBD1 on 5 matching bases. Germline-derived CDR1 and CDR2 are SGHDN and FVKESK. This CDR3 is 16 amino acids long. V was shortened by 1 base and J by 6 bases, with 17 bases between the two germline ends. The CDR3: CASSQVSAPKGDTQYF. CDR3 nucleotides: TGTGCCAGCAGCCAAGTTTCCGCCCCCAAGGGGGATACGCAGTATTTT.

This CDR3 is CASSDLRRPYEQYF. The CDR3 DNA is TGTGCCAGCAGTGACCTAAGGAGGCCCTACGAGCAGTACTTC. The J gene is TRBJ2-7, the V gene TRBV2, with D possibly matching TRBD2 (5 bases). CDR3 length equals 14 residues. Looked up from germline, CDR1 is SNHLY and CDR2 is FYNNEI. Trimming removed 3 bases at V and 2 bases at J, with 11 bases between.

The chain carries TRBV6-5 and TRBJ2-1, with TRBD2 matching over 8 bases. There are 12 residues in the CDR3. V shed 6 bases, J shed 15 bases, and the junction held 10 bases outside the gene matches. Germline V gene lookup returns CDR1 MNHEY and CDR2 SVGAGI. CDR3 DNA: TGTGCCAGCAGGCGGGGGGTGGGCCGCCGGTTCTTC. Its translation: CASRRGVGRRFF.

CDR3 sequence (DNA): TGTGCCAGCAGGCCCGCGGCTACCTACGAGCAGTACTTC. This gives the protein CASRPAATYEQYF. The chain uses TRBV12-3 or TRBV12-4 and TRBJ2-7; D remains unclear. V was cut by 6 bases and J by 2 bases, with 11 bases left in between. CDR3 length equals 13 residues.

The chain couples TRBV3-1 (or the pseudogene TRBV3-2) to TRBJ1-3, with a weak D call TRBD1 (5 bases). The CDR3 length is 17 residues. Deletions cut 1 base from V and 0 bases from J, with 13 bases between. Germline-derived CDR1 and CDR2 are LGHDT and YNNKEL (reference sequence). Here the CDR3 reads CASSQGEGRHSGNTIYF. CDR3 in DNA: TGTGCCAGCAGCCAAGGGGAGGGACGACACTCTGGAAACACCATATATTTT.

CDR3 coding DNA: TGTGCCAGCAGCGCCCGGACTAGCGGGAGCGGTGAGCAGTACTTC. This translates into CASSARTSGSGEQYF. This rearrangement joins TRBV9 to TRBJ2-5; 13 nucleotides agree with TRBD2. J was trimmed by 11 bases and V by 3 bases; bases with no gene match: 10. Germline CDR1 SGDLS, CDR2 YYNGEE. CDR3 length: 15 amino acids.

V and J are TRBV24-1 and TRBJ2-1; 8 bases line up with TRBD2. CDR1 KGHDR and CDR2 SFDVKD come from the germline V gene. The CDR3 consists of 16 residues. The J segment lost 4 bases and the V segment lost 3 bases, leaving 7 bases of the junction unmatched. In DNA form, the CDR3 reads TGTGCCACCAGTGATAGCGGGGGCCCTTCGTACAATGAGCAGTTCTTC. Amino acid sequence: CATSDSGGPSYNEQFF.

The chain has TRBV3-1 (or the pseudogene TRBV3-2) and TRBJ2-1; D gene uncertain. V was shortened by 6 bases and J by 7 bases, with 13 bases between the two germline ends. CDR1 is LGHDT, CDR2 YNNKEL, per germline (reference sequence). There are 13 residues in the CDR3. CDR3: CASRPAAGNEQFF. The CDR3 DNA sequence: TGTGCCAGCAGACCCGCCGCCGGGAATGAGCAGTTCTTC.

The CDR3 is CASRTRGGEGETQYF. As DNA, the CDR3 is TGCGCCAGCAGAACGCGGGGTGGGGAGGGAGAGACCCAGTACTTC. The chain links TRBV5-1 to TRBJ2-5; the match to TRBD2 covers 7 bases. CDR1 is SGHRS and CDR2 is YFSETQ in the germline V gene. This CDR3 has 15 residues. The J segment lost 4 bases and the V segment lost 5 bases, leaving 11 bases of the junction unmatched.

The chain has TRBV28 and TRBJ2-1; 14 nucleotides match TRBD2. The V and J ends lost 1 base and 12 bases, in that order; junction bases with no gene match: 5. CDR1 and CDR2 from the germline V gene are MDHEN and SYDVKM. The CDR3 consists of 15 residues. The CDR3: CASSLFGLAGGRQFF. The CDR3 DNA follows: TGTGCCAGCAGTTTATTCGGACTAGCGGGAGGCCGGCAGTTCTTC.

The J gene is TRBJ2-2, the V gene TRBV28; 7 positions agree with TRBD2. The junction had 6 bases not matched to a gene; V was cut back by 2 bases and J by 6 bases. The CDR3 has 15 residues. Germline V CDR1 and CDR2: MDHEN, SYDVKM. The CDR3 loop is CASSLASSGSGELFF. The CDR3 region has the DNA TGTGCCAGCAGTTTAGCTTCTAGCGGTTCCGGGGAGCTGTTTTTT. Using reference TRBV28 and TRBJ2-2 for the parts outside the CDR3, the full variable domain is DVKVTQSSRYLVKRTGEKVFLECVQDMDHENMFWYRQDPGLGLRLIYFSYDVKMKEKGDIPEGYSVSREKKERFSLILESASTNQTSMYLCASSLASSGSGELFFGEGSRLTVL.

This chain joins TRBV6-6 and TRBJ2-5, with D possibly being TRBD2 (5 bases). Germline assignment: CDR1 MNHNY and CDR2 SVGAGI (reference sequence). The CDR3 has 14 amino acids. V gave up 5 bases and J gave up 2 bases, with 12 bases separating them. CDR3 amino acids: CASSPGIPQETQYF. CDR3 nucleotides: TGTGCCAGCAGTCCCGGGATACCACAAGAGACCCAGTACTTC.

The chain has TRBV9 and TRBJ1-3, with 9 nucleotides matching TRBD1. This CDR3 is built from 13 residues. Germline CDR1 and CDR2: SGDLS and YYNGEE. V shed 4 bases, J shed 7 bases, and the junction held 3 bases outside the gene matches. For the CDR3, the DNA is TGTGCCAGCAGCCTGGACAGGGGTAACACCATATATTTT. Translation: CASSLDRGNTIYF.

V gene TRBV29-1 combines with J gene TRBJ2-3; TRBD1 is a possible D gene (6 bases). The germline CDR1 and CDR2 sequences are SQVTM and ANQGSEA. The CDR3 is 12 amino acids. V gave up 4 bases and J gave up 3 bases, with 8 bases separating them. The CDR3 DNA sequence: TGCAGCGTTGGGCAGGGGACAGATACGCAGTATTTT. This gives the protein CSVGQGTDTQYF.

The J gene is TRBJ2-1, the V gene TRBV6-5, with TRBD1 matching 10 bases. Trimming at V came to 6 bases and at J to 7 bases, leaving 3 bases not matched to a gene. Germline V gives CDR1 MNHEY, CDR2 SVGAGI. This CDR3 spans 13 amino acids. The CDR3 DNA is TGTGCCAGCAGGACAGGGGGCTGGAATGAGCAGTTCTTC. Encoded protein: CASRTGGWNEQFF.

The chain recombines TRBV6-5 with TRBJ1-3; weak D call: TRBD1 (5 bases). Deletions cut 6 bases from V and 0 bases from J, with 9 bases between. The CDR3 runs to 14 residues. Germline CDR1 is MNHEY and CDR2 is SVGAGI. The CDR3 coding sequence is TGTGCCAGCAGGGCTACAGGCTCTGGAAACACCATATATTTT. Translation gives CASRATGSGNTIYF.

The chain is built from TRBV5-1 and TRBJ1-2; weak D call: TRBD1 (5 bases). Trimming stripped 7 bases from V and 4 bases from J, with 17 bases between. Germline lookup yields CDR1 SGHRS and CDR2 YFSETQ. The CDR3 has 14 residues. CDR3 nucleotides: TGCGCCAGCTCCCCCACAGGAATTTCCTATGGCTACACCTTC. Translation: CASSPTGISYGYTF.

This chain links TRBV29-1 with TRBJ1-5; the D is unclear. The CDR3 length is 16 residues. Germline CDR1 SQVTM, CDR2 ANQGSEA. Trimming took 4 bases from V and 7 from J, leaving 23 bases between them. CDR3 region: CSVAVPSQLRRQPQHF. The CDR3 DNA sequence: TGCAGCGTTGCCGTTCCCTCCCAACTCCGGCGGCAGCCCCAGCATTTT.

The chain carries TRBV19 and TRBJ2-7; 7 bases are shared with TRBD2. The CDR3 is 14 amino acids. Germline V gene lookup returns CDR1 LNHDA and CDR2 SQIVND (reference sequence). Germline trimming cut 6 bases from V and 2 bases from J; bases unmatched to any gene: 7. CDR3 coding DNA: TGTGCCAGTAGGTCCGAGGGAGGGGCCTACGAGCAGTACTTC. Protein sequence: CASRSEGGAYEQYF.

For the CDR3, the DNA is TGTGCCAGCAGCCCGCCGGGACTAGCGGGGGCCATGGAGACCCAGTACTTC. This sequence encodes CASSPPGLAGAMETQYF. This chain links TRBV7-9 with TRBJ2-5; 14 bases match TRBD2. This CDR3 comprises 17 residues. Germline CDR1 and CDR2: SEHNR and FQNEAQ (reference sequence). Losses at the gene ends were 5 bases for V and 5 bases for J; bases not matched to a gene: 10.

CDR3 residues: CASSYQAPWETQYF. The CDR3 DNA is TGTGCCAGCAGTTACCAGGCACCGTGGGAGACCCAGTACTTC. The chain couples TRBV6-6 to TRBJ2-5; no definite D call. This CDR3 region has 14 residues. V gave up 2 bases and J gave up 5 bases, with 12 bases separating them. In germline, CDR1 is MNHNY, CDR2 SVGAGI (reference sequence).

This chain links TRBV7-2 with TRBJ2-1, with D tentatively TRBD1 (6 bases). Trimming stripped 3 bases from V and 6 bases from J, with 12 bases between. Germline CDR1 is SGHTA and CDR2 is FQGNSA. The CDR3 totals 14 residues. DNA for the CDR3: TGTGCCAGCAGCTTCCGCTGGGGGCCCAATGAGCAGTTCTTC. Amino acids: CASSFRWGPNEQFF.

The chain is built from TRBV19 and TRBJ1-4, with 7 bases that match TRBD1. This CDR3 comprises 14 residues. The junction had 9 bases not matched to a gene; V was cut back by 7 bases and J by 7 bases. Germline loops: CDR1 LNHDA, CDR2 SQIVND (reference sequence). The CDR3 region is CASNRGLEGEKLFF. CDR3 coding DNA: TGTGCCAGTAACAGGGGCTTAGAGGGTGAAAAACTGTTTTTT.

The V gene is TRBV4-2, the J gene TRBJ2-3; D is possibly TRBD2 (6 bases). Germline loops: CDR1 LGHNA, CDR2 YNFKEQ. Deletions cut 4 bases from V and 5 bases from J, with 19 bases between. This CDR3 region has 16 residues. CDR3 protein: CASSLRASDGEDTQYF. CDR3 DNA: TGTGCCAGCAGCCTCCGCGCTAGCGATGGTGAAGATACGCAGTATTTT.

This sequence joins TRBV5-6 and TRBJ1-4; D is unresolved. The germline gives CDR1 SGHDT, CDR2 YYEEEE. The CDR3 extends over 16 amino acids. V was shortened by 4 bases and J by 3 bases, with 16 bases between the two germline ends. CDR3 protein: CASSKGLEVANEKLFF. CDR3 in DNA: TGTGCCAGCAGCAAGGGCTTGGAGGTAGCTAATGAAAAACTGTTTTTT.